The 20 T cell receptor beta chains below all came from one sample that was sequenced in a study of T cell repertoires in cytomegalovirus infection. Their recognized antigens are unknown. One entry per CDR3 protein, called by TCRdb with MiXCR from the reads. In the table there are approximately 910,000 distinct CDR3 sequences, less than 35% of which are singletons. The sequences come from cultured CD8+ T cells from PBMCs, collected from culture after CMV antigen stimulation. The receptors come from a human donor in good health (CMV status not recorded). Some clones in this sample may be carry-over from other donors' samples.

The V call is TRBV7-2, the J call TRBJ1-2, with 7 nucleotides matching TRBD1. This CDR3 comprises 16 residues. Unmatched junction bases numbered 9, after V lost 3 bases and J lost 2 bases. CDR1 and CDR2 from the germline V gene are SGHTA and FQGNSA. The CDR3 protein is CASSFPKAGQNYGYTF. In DNA form, the CDR3 reads TGTGCCAGCAGCTTCCCAAAGGCGGGACAGAACTATGGCTACACCTTC.

This clonotype was seen only a few times. The V gene is TRBV7-6, the J gene TRBJ2-2, with 14 nucleotides matching TRBD2. Trimming cost V 5 bases and J 6 bases; bases outside gene matches: 11. The CDR3 contains 18 residues. CDR1 is SGHVS and CDR2 is FNYEAQ in the germline V gene. CDR3 residues: CASSQGLAGALQPGELFF. In DNA form, the CDR3 reads TGTGCCAGCAGCCAGGGACTAGCGGGGGCCCTGCAGCCCGGGGAGCTGTTTTTT.

The chain employs TRBV28 and TRBJ2-5, with D unclear. The CDR3 spans 14 residues. Trimming took 3 bases from V and 3 from J, leaving 11 bases between them. CDR1 and CDR2 (germline): MDHEN, SYDVKM. CDR3 amino acids: CASSFSGWEETQYF. CDR3 sequence (DNA): TGTGCCAGCAGTTTTTCGGGTTGGGAAGAGACCCAGTACTTC.

This clonotype was recorded a few times. The rearrangement uses TRBV6-1 and TRBJ2-7, with TRBD1 matching 7 bases. This CDR3 contains 18 residues. Germline V gene data show CDR1 as MNHNS and CDR2 as SASEGT. The V and J ends lost 5 bases and 7 bases, in that order; junction bases with no gene match: 23. CDR3 sequence reads: CASSSGTADMGALGEQYF. The CDR3 region has the DNA TGTGCCAGCAGTTCCGGGACAGCGGATATGGGGGCCCTGGGGGAGCAGTACTTC.

This clonotype has more than one count but fewer than ten. The chain combines TRBV2 with TRBJ2-1, with D possibly matching TRBD2 (6 bases). Germline CDR1 is SNHLY and CDR2 is FYNNEI. The length of the CDR3 is 16 residues. V lost 3 bases and J 1 base, leaving 13 bases between the germline ends. As DNA, the CDR3 is TGTGCCAGCAGTGATGGGGGACTCCTTTCCTACAATGAGCAGTTCTTC. Its protein is CASSDGGLLSYNEQFF.

The rearrangement joins TRBV12-3 or TRBV12-4 to TRBJ1-6, with 12 bases identical to TRBD1. The CDR3 contains 20 residues. The V segment lost 2 bases and the J segment 6 bases; nucleotides outside the gene matches: 14. The CDR3 sequence is CASSLSLGQGAGASNSPLHF. The DNA for the CDR3 is TGTGCCAGCAGTTTATCCTTGGGACAGGGGGCCGGGGCATCTAATTCACCCCTCCACTTT.

The J gene is TRBJ2-7, the V gene TRBV6-5, with unresolved D. The CDR3 contains 13 residues. The V and J ends lost 3 bases and 5 bases respectively, with 11 bases between them. Germline V gene sequence: CDR1 MNHEY, CDR2 SVGAGI. CDR3 in amino acids: CASSYGSLDEQYF. The CDR3 DNA reads as TGTGCCAGCAGTTATGGTAGCCTGGACGAGCAGTACTTC.

This clonotype was detected a few times. The V gene is TRBV7-9, the J gene TRBJ2-3, with TRBD1 identical over 7 bases. The CDR3 runs 14 residues. The germline gives CDR1 SEHNR, CDR2 FQNEAQ (reference sequence). The V segment lost 0 bases and the J segment 4 bases; nucleotides outside the gene matches: 1. CDR3 sequence (DNA): TGTGCCAGCAGCTTAGCACAGGGGCCAGATACGCAGTATTTT. Encoded protein: CASSLAQGPDTQYF.

The J gene is TRBJ1-5, the V gene TRBV4-1, with 10 bases matching TRBD1. The trim removed 1 base at V and 9 bases at J, leaving 6 bases unmatched. This CDR3 has 15 residues. Germline-derived CDR1 and CDR2 are MGHRA and YSYEKL. CDR3 region: CASSQGWTGGRPQHF. The CDR3 DNA reads as TGCGCCAGCAGCCAAGGTTGGACAGGGGGTCGGCCCCAGCATTTT.

This clonotype has only a few counts. The V gene is TRBV12-3 or TRBV12-4, the J gene TRBJ2-1, with 9 bases lining up with TRBD1. The CDR3 is 18 amino acids. The V segment lost 2 bases and the J segment 3 bases; nucleotides outside the gene matches: 11. The CDR3 region is CASSLYFLDRGFYNEQFF. The CDR3, as DNA: TGTGCCAGCAGTTTATATTTCCTGGACAGGGGCTTCTACAATGAGCAGTTCTTC.

This clonotype came up many times. V gene TRBV7-9 combines with J gene TRBJ2-1; the match to TRBD1 covers 7 bases. This CDR3 has 15 residues. Germline V gene lookup returns CDR1 SEHNR and CDR2 FQNEAQ (reference sequence). V gave up 6 bases and J gave up 4 bases; unmatched junction bases: 9. CDR3 residues: CASSPHRGVYNEQFF. For the CDR3, the DNA is TGTGCCAGCAGTCCCCACAGGGGCGTATACAATGAGCAGTTCTTC.

The chain links TRBV11-2 to TRBJ1-4, with a weak D call TRBD1 (5 bases). In germline, CDR1 is SGHAT, CDR2 FQNNGV. The CDR3 sequence is 15 residues long. The V end lost 5 bases, the J end lost 4 bases, and 14 bases lay between the germline ends. CDR3 nucleotides: TGTGCCAGCAGCCACAAAGGGGCAGATAATGAAAAACTGTTTTTT. This codes for CASSHKGADNEKLFF.

The chain carries TRBV11-2 and TRBJ1-6, with D uncertain. The V and J ends lost 3 bases and 7 bases respectively, with 13 bases between them. Germline lookup yields CDR1 SGHAT and CDR2 FQNNGV. The CDR3 spans 15 residues. The CDR3 spells CASSFRPGSNSPLHF. Written as DNA, the CDR3 is TGTGCCAGCAGCTTTAGGCCCGGGAGCAATTCACCCCTCCACTTT.

The V gene is TRBV20-1, the J gene TRBJ2-1, with TRBD1 matching 7 bases. CDR3 size: 15 residues. V dropped 6 bases and J dropped 1; count of bases not matched to a gene: 9. In germline, CDR1 is DFQATT, CDR2 SNEGSKA (reference sequence). The CDR3 is CSASPQGFSYNEQFF. CDR3 DNA sequence: TGCAGTGCATCTCCACAGGGGTTTTCCTACAATGAGCAGTTCTTC.

This clonotype was counted between two and nine times. The chain employs TRBV6-6 and TRBJ2-5; 8 nucleotides match TRBD1. The CDR3 is made up of 15 amino acids. V gave up 2 bases and J gave up 1 base; unmatched junction bases: 3. In germline, CDR1 is MNHNY, CDR2 SVGAGI (reference sequence). The CDR3, as DNA: TGTGCCAGCAGTTACGCACAGGGGGTCCAAGAGACCCAGTACTTC. Protein sequence: CASSYAQGVQETQYF.

This clonotype was seen a few times. CDR3 in amino acids: CASSPGLGGEQYV. The DNA for the CDR3 is TGTGCCAGCAGCCCCGGACTGGGAGGCGAGCAGTACGTC. This chain joins TRBV7-6 and TRBJ2-7, with D perhaps TRBD2 (6 bases). The germline V and J ends were trimmed by 5 bases and 6 bases, with 14 bases remaining between them. Looked up from germline, CDR1 is SGHVS and CDR2 is FNYEAQ. The CDR3 extends over 13 amino acids.

The V and J genes are TRBV7-6 and TRBJ2-5; a possible D gene is TRBD2 (6 bases). The germline V gene encodes CDR1 SGHVS and CDR2 FNYEAQ. V was pared by 0 bases and J by 4 bases, with 12 bases between. The CDR3 loop spans 15 amino acids. This CDR3 reads CASSLARPGRETQYF. The CDR3, as DNA: TGTGCCAGCAGCTTAGCGCGTCCCGGGAGAGAGACCCAGTACTTC.

This clonotype was counted ten times or more. The chain is built from TRBV7-6 and TRBJ2-1; the match to TRBD2 covers 8 bases. J lost 0 bases, V lost 2 bases, and 6 bases had no gene match. The germline V gene has CDR1 SGHVS and CDR2 FNYEAQ. The CDR3 extends over 17 amino acids. DNA for the CDR3: TGTGCCAGCAGCTTACGGGGGGGGCGGAGCTCCTACAATGAGCAGTTCTTC. Its translation is CASSLRGGRSSYNEQFF.

The rearrangement links TRBV27 to TRBJ1-6, with D hard to call. V was trimmed by 3 bases and J by 5 bases, leaving 8 bases between them. This CDR3 contains 14 residues. The germline gives CDR1 MNHEY, CDR2 SMNVEV (reference sequence). The CDR3 protein is CASSLQANNSPLHF. CDR3 nucleotides: TGTGCCAGCAGTTTGCAGGCAAATAATTCACCCCTCCACTTT.

The rearrangement joins TRBV19 to TRBJ1-5; 7 bases align to TRBD1. From germline, CDR1 is LNHDA and CDR2 SQIVND (reference sequence). The CDR3 is made up of 16 amino acids. V lost 4 bases to trimming and J lost 7 bases; unmatched junction nucleotides: 13. CDR3 loop: CASSTALRYRGQPQHF. The CDR3 nucleotides read TGTGCCAGTAGTACCGCCCTTAGATACAGGGGACAGCCCCAGCATTTT.